The 26 T cell receptor beta chains reported below all come from one sample, sequenced in a study of control samples from healthy donors and cancer patients. Sequencing used immunoSEQ multiplex PCR; TCRdb keeps in-frame clones, though not all of them. This sample yields 98,000 or so clones, of which 70% to 80% are seen a single time; about 11% belongs to the top ten. Sequencing was performed on blood. Receptors originate from a woman aged 25 to 39 in good health.

The chain is built from TRBV7-7 and TRBJ2-7; weak D call: TRBD1 (6 bases). This CDR3 is built from 14 residues. Trimming removed 5 bases from V and 9 bases from J, with 20 bases in between. The germline gives CDR1 SSHAT, CDR2 FNYEAQ (reference sequence). DNA of the CDR3: TGTGCCAGCAGCCCGGGGCCAGGACAGTTGGGGCAGTACTTC. The encoded protein is CASSPGPGQLGQYF.

The rearrangement joins TRBV27 to TRBJ1-2; TRBD1 aligns across 9 bases. Germline V gene sequence: CDR1 MNHEY, CDR2 SMNVEV (reference sequence). This CDR3 has 14 amino acids. V gave up 5 bases and J gave up 8 bases; unmatched junction bases: 9. CDR3 bases: TGTGCCAGCAGTCCCCAGGGACAGGGACACGGCTACACCTTC. Translated: CASSPQGQGHGYTF.

V and J are TRBV5-6 and TRBJ2-5; 8 nucleotides match TRBD2. Looked up from germline, CDR1 is SGHDT and CDR2 is YYEEEE. The CDR3 sequence is 16 residues long. Trimming removed 1 base from V and 5 bases from J; junction bases left unmatched: 10. The CDR3 spells CASSLWRSGGAETQYF. The CDR3 nucleotides read TGTGCCAGCAGCTTGTGGAGGTCCGGGGGGGCGGAGACCCAGTACTTC.

The gene calls are TRBV7-9 and TRBJ2-7; TRBD2 matches 11 bases. Germline loops: CDR1 SEHNR, CDR2 FQNEAQ (reference sequence). J lost 2 bases, V lost 5 bases, and 8 bases had no gene match. The CDR3 spans 16 residues. The CDR3 is CASSQGLAGFTYEQYF. The CDR3 DNA sequence: TGTGCCAGCAGCCAAGGACTAGCGGGTTTTACCTACGAGCAGTACTTC.

This chain links TRBV7-2 with TRBJ1-1; 12 nucleotides agree with TRBD1. J was trimmed by 7 bases and V by 5 bases; bases with no gene match: 8. This CDR3 is 15 amino acids long. In germline, CDR1 is SGHTA, CDR2 FQGNSA. CDR3 bases: TGTGCCAGCAGCGCCGGGACAGGGGGCATGGGTGAAGCTTTCTTT. Translation gives CASSAGTGGMGEAFF.

The CDR3 protein is CASSLGGLAVYEQYF. The CDR3 region has the DNA TGTGCCAGCAGCTTAGGGGGACTAGCCGTCTACGAGCAGTACTTC. V is TRBV5-4 and J is TRBJ2-7, with 9 bases lining up with TRBD2. V lost 2 bases and J lost 3; bases outside the gene matches: 6. The germline gives CDR1 SGHNT, CDR2 YYREEE (reference sequence). The CDR3 extends over 15 amino acids.

This clone has a handful of counts. V and J are TRBV7-6 and TRBJ2-3; no reliable D call. V was shortened by 5 bases and J by 3 bases, with 9 bases between the two germline ends. The CDR3 loop spans 13 amino acids. Per germline, CDR1 SGHVS and CDR2 FNYEAQ. The CDR3 sequence: CASSPTETDTQYF. CDR3 in DNA: TGTGCCAGCAGCCCGACCGAGACAGATACGCAGTATTTT.

The chain carries TRBV7-6 and TRBJ1-1, with D uncertain. Trimming stripped 6 bases from V and 4 bases from J, with 18 bases between. CDR1 and CDR2 (germline): SGHVS, FNYEAQ. The length of the CDR3 is 15 residues. The CDR3 DNA is TGTGCCAGCAGTCCCGCGTTACGGGGAGTCACTGAAGCTTTCTTT. It is translated as CASSPALRGVTEAFF.

The J gene is TRBJ1-6, the V gene TRBV19; D remains ambiguous. Germline assignment: CDR1 LNHDA and CDR2 SQIVND (reference sequence). This CDR3 has 15 amino acids. V lost 0 bases and J lost 6, with 9 bases in between. The CDR3 DNA reads as TGTGCCAGTAGTATAGATATGAGTTTTAATTCACCCCTCCACTTT. This translates into CASSIDMSFNSPLHF.

The gene calls are TRBV19 and TRBJ2-5, with 13 bases lining up with TRBD2. Trimming cost V 5 bases and J 10 bases; bases outside gene matches: 7. Per germline, CDR1 LNHDA and CDR2 SQIVND (reference sequence). The CDR3 is 14 residues long. The CDR3 nucleotides read TGTGCCAGTAGTCCACTAGCGGGGGGGCAACACCAGTACTTC. It translates to CASSPLAGGQHQYF. The full variable domain, its missing parts supplied by reference TRBV19 and TRBJ2-5, is DGGITQSPKYLFRKEGQNVTLSCEQNLNHDAMYWYRQDPGQGLRLIYYSQIVNDFQKGDIAEGYSVSREKKESFPLTVTSAQKNPTAFYLCASSPLAGGQHQYFGPGTRLLVL.

V gene TRBV5-6 combines with J gene TRBJ1-1; 9 bases are a match to TRBD1. Germline V gives CDR1 SGHDT, CDR2 YYEEEE. Trimming removed 2 bases from V and 8 bases from J; junction bases left unmatched: 7. This CDR3 contains 14 residues. The CDR3 sequence: CASSLRPTGGEAFF. CDR3 bases: TGTGCCAGCAGCTTACGTCCGACAGGGGGAGAAGCTTTCTTT.

This rearrangement joins TRBV14 to TRBJ2-3; D unresolved. Looked up from germline, CDR1 is SGHDN and CDR2 is FVKESK. The CDR3 extends over 12 amino acids. Deletions cut 1 base from V and 8 bases from J, with 7 bases between. The CDR3 reads CASSQGWSTQYF. CDR3 DNA sequence: TGTGCCAGCAGCCAAGGGTGGTCTACGCAGTATTTT.

CDR3 in DNA: TGTGCCAGCAGCTATCGGACTAGCGGGGGAGAGACCCAGTACTTC. This translates into CASSYRTSGGETQYF. The genes are TRBV13 and TRBJ2-5; 13 bases map to TRBD2. CDR1 and CDR2 from the germline V gene are PRHDT and FYEKMQ (reference sequence). This CDR3 spans 15 amino acids. Trimming cost V 4 bases and J 4 bases; bases outside gene matches: 3.

J is TRBJ2-5 and V is TRBV4-1; unclear D gene. Germline CDR1 MGHRA, CDR2 YSYEKL. The CDR3 runs to 17 residues. Trimming shortened V by 4 bases and J by 1 base, and 19 bases separated the two germline ends. The CDR3 sequence is CASSPLQSRLIQETQYF. The CDR3 DNA sequence: TGCGCCAGCAGCCCGCTTCAGTCGAGATTAATCCAAGAGACCCAGTACTTC.

The rearrangement joins TRBV5-1 to TRBJ2-3; D possibly corresponds to TRBD2 (5 bases). V lost 4 bases to trimming and J lost 1 base, with 13 bases between them. The CDR3 covers 15 residues. Germline CDR1 reads SGHRS; CDR2 reads YFSETQ. CDR3: CASSPRTGRTDTQYF. The CDR3 DNA sequence: TGCGCCAGCAGCCCACGGACTGGCCGCACAGATACGCAGTATTTT.

This clone was observed once. This sequence joins TRBV5-1 and TRBJ2-3; 14 nucleotides align to TRBD2. Germline V lookup: CDR1 SGHRS, CDR2 YFSETQ. The length of the CDR3 is 17 residues. V lost 2 bases and J lost 3; bases outside the gene matches: 5. Written as DNA, the CDR3 is TGCGCCAGCAGCTTCGGGACTAGCGGGGGCTGGACAGATACGCAGTATTTT. Its translation is CASSFGTSGGWTDTQYF.

V is TRBV6-5 and J is TRBJ1-2; a possible D gene is TRBD1 (5 bases). CDR3 length: 13 amino acids. Trimming pared 6 bases from V and 4 bases from J, leaving 12 bases between. Germline CDR1 is MNHEY and CDR2 is SVGAGI. For the CDR3, the DNA is TGTGCCAGCAGCCCCAGGGTGGGCTATGGCTACACCTTC. Translation gives CASSPRVGYGYTF.

The V and J genes are TRBV18 and TRBJ1-1; unclear D gene. This CDR3 comprises 13 residues. Trimming took off 5 bases at V and 5 bases at J, with 12 bases between the two ends. Looked up from germline, CDR1 is KGHSH and CDR2 is LQKENI. CDR3 region: CASSAMSGTEAFF. The CDR3 coding sequence is TGTGCCAGCTCAGCGATGAGCGGGACTGAAGCTTTCTTT.

This clone was counted only a few times. The chain combines TRBV7-9 with TRBJ1-6; 10 nucleotides line up with TRBD1. V shed 5 bases, J shed 10 bases, and the junction held 8 bases outside the gene matches. From germline, CDR1 is SEHNR and CDR2 FQNEAQ (reference sequence). The CDR3 contains 15 residues. CDR3 amino acids: CASSAFRDRGSPLHF. The CDR3 DNA is TGTGCCAGCAGCGCTTTCCGGGACAGGGGCTCACCCCTCCACTTT.

The rearrangement links TRBV5-4 to TRBJ1-1, with a possible D match to TRBD1 (5 bases). This CDR3 is built from 14 residues. CDR1 SGHNT and CDR2 YYREEE come from the germline V gene (reference sequence). Trimming removed 2 bases from V and 1 base from J, with 9 bases in between. The CDR3 DNA sequence: TGTGCCAGCAGCTTCTTTGGGGGGAACACTGAAGCTTTCTTT. Encoded protein: CASSFFGGNTEAFF.

The V gene is TRBV4-3, the J gene TRBJ2-7; D unclear. From germline, CDR1 is LGHNA and CDR2 YSLEER. The CDR3 length is 14 residues. Trimming removed 0 bases at V and 2 bases at J, with 8 bases between. The CDR3 loop reads CASSQEVGPYEQYF. The CDR3 DNA is TGCGCCAGCAGCCAAGAAGTTGGCCCCTACGAGCAGTACTTC.

The chain has TRBV3-1 (or the pseudogene TRBV3-2) and TRBJ2-3, with 12 bases lining up with TRBD2. Trimming removed 0 bases from V and 2 bases from J; junction bases left unmatched: 6. CDR3 length: 18 residues. Germline V gene sequence: CDR1 LGHDT, CDR2 YNNKEL (reference sequence). CDR3 sequence (DNA): TGTGCCAGCAGCCAAGATTGGCTAGCGGGGGGGTTCACAGATACGCAGTATTTT. The encoded protein is CASSQDWLAGGFTDTQYF.

This chain joins TRBV5-5 and TRBJ1-6; D may be TRBD1 (6 bases). CDR3 length equals 16 residues. With 0 bases removed from V and 3 bases from J, the gap between germline ends came to 10 bases. Germline loops: CDR1 SGHKS, CDR2 YYEKEE (reference sequence). This CDR3 reads CASSLGPQGYNSPLHF. In DNA form, the CDR3 reads TGTGCCAGCAGCTTGGGCCCACAGGGCTATAATTCACCCCTCCACTTT.

The chain joins TRBV30 to TRBJ1-1, with TRBD1 identical over 7 bases. Germline loops: CDR1 GTSNPN, CDR2 SVGIG (reference sequence). This CDR3 contains 13 residues. V gave up 1 base and J gave up 3 bases; unmatched junction bases: 2. The chain's CDR3 is CAWSETGYTEAFF. The DNA of the CDR3 is TGTGCCTGGAGTGAGACAGGGTACACTGAAGCTTTCTTT.

The genes are TRBV29-1 and TRBJ2-7, with 9 bases lining up with TRBD1. The V and J ends lost 2 bases and 6 bases, in that order; junction bases with no gene match: 2. The CDR3 covers 12 residues. The germline V gene has CDR1 SQVTM and CDR2 ANQGSEA. The CDR3 is CSVESDRGEQYF. The CDR3 DNA follows: TGCAGCGTTGAATCGGACAGGGGCGAGCAGTACTTC.

V gene TRBV29-1 combines with J gene TRBJ2-2; weak D call: TRBD1 (5 bases). Trimming cost V 2 bases and J 4 bases, with 17 bases left between them. The CDR3 covers 16 residues. Germline loops: CDR1 SQVTM, CDR2 ANQGSEA. CDR3 sequence (DNA): TGCAGCGTTGAATCCCCTCCGCAAGGGGTCACCGGGGAGCTGTTTTTT. This sequence encodes CSVESPPQGVTGELFF.